A selection of T cell receptor beta chains follows, all from one sample in a study of blood T cell repertoires in COVID-19. The protocol was immunoSEQ multiplex PCR, while the TCRdb copy is restricted to in-frame clones and leaves out a portion. The data show about 360,000 clones, 81% seen once. The sample was peripheral blood. These receptors were obtained from a human donor with acute or convalescent COVID-19. The donor label of this sample is uncertain. CDR3s include the opening cysteine and the closing phenylalanine or tryptophan. D genes are given only for firm matches. Only some rows state a clone size, as once, few, many or a class for expanded clones.

TRBD1,few,TRBJ1-2,TRBV6-6,TGTGCCAGCAGTTACTCGATAGGGGGCGTGGATGGCTACACCTTC,CASSYSIGGVDGYTF
-,-,TRBJ2-7,TRBV19,TGTGCCAGTAGTCCGACACAGGGCTACGAGCAGTACTTC,CASSPTQGYEQYF
TRBD1,-,TRBJ2-1,TRBV4-1,TGCGCCAGCAGCCAGCATGGGACAGGCATTGGGAATGAGCAGTTCTTC,CASSQHGTGIGNEQFF
-,-,TRBJ2-1,TRBV2,TGTGCCAGCCTGGGGGGGCGGCTAACAACCTACAATGAGCAGTTCTTC,CASLGGRLTTYNEQFF
-,-,TRBJ1-2,TRBV30,TGTGCCTGGAGTCGTCAGGCCGTCTATGGCTACACCTTC,CAWSRQAVYGYTF
-,-,TRBJ2-5,TRBV5-1,TGCGCCAGCAGCTTGATCGGGACACGGAGAATCCAAGAGACCCAGTACTTC,CASSLIGTRRIQETQYF
-,-,TRBJ2-7,TRBV18,TGTGCCAGCTCACCACGTGTTACAGGGACGGACGAGCAGTACTTC,CASSPRVTGTDEQYF
-,-,TRBJ1-1,TRBV28,TGTGCCAGCGGCTCCCAGGGGTGGGACACTGAAGCTTTCTTT,CASGSQGWDTEAFF
-,once,TRBJ2-7,TRBV6-2/TRBV6-3,TGTGCCAGCAGTTTGGTCGGTGCCTACGAGCAGTACTTC,CASSLVGAYEQYF
-,-,TRBJ1-1,TRBV4-1,TGCGCCAGCAGCCGAGCAGCGGGAGCTCGCATGAACACTGAAGCTTTCTTT,CASSRAAGARMNTEAFF
TRBD1,-,TRBJ2-7,TRBV5-1,TGCGCCAGCAGCTTGGACGGGACAGCCTACGAGCAGTACTTC,CASSLDGTAYEQYF
-,-,TRBJ1-2,TRBV28,TGTGCCAGCAGTGTCGGTCTTAACTATGGCTACACCTTC,CASSVGLNYGYTF
-,once,TRBJ2-5,TRBV4-2,TGTGCCAGCAGCCAAGTCGGGGGATCAAGAGAGACCCAGTACTTC,CASSQVGGSRETQYF
-,-,TRBJ1-1,TRBV11-1,TGTGCCAGCAGCTTAAATCGTAGACGGGTGACTGAAGCTTTCTTT,CASSLNRRRVTEAFF
-,-,TRBJ1-2,TRBV5-8,TGTGCCAGCAGCTTAATTCCGCAGGGCTATGGCTACACCTTC,CASSLIPQGYGYTF
-,-,TRBJ1-2,TRBV25-1,TGTGCCAGCAGCAAGACAGGACTCAACAGTGGCTACACCTTC,CASSKTGLNSGYTF
-,few,TRBJ1-2,TRBV7-2,TGTGCCAGCAGCTCGACCCGGCGACAGGCCGCGAGTGGCTACACCTTC,CASSSTRRQAASGYTF
-,few,TRBJ2-1,TRBV19,TGTGCCAGTAGTTCTTTCTACAATGAGCAGTTCTTC,CASSSFYNEQFF
-,-,TRBJ2-1,TRBV10-2,TGCGCCAGCAGTCGGGACTACAATGAGCAGTTCTTC,CASSRDYNEQFF
TRBD2,-,TRBJ2-1,TRBV9,TGTGCCAGCAGCGTAGTAGGTCTAGCGGGGGAGGGTTACAATGAGCAGTTCTTC,CASSVVGLAGEGYNEQFF
TRBD1,-,TRBJ1-5,TRBV18,TGTGCCAGCTCAACGGGACAGATCCCCGGTGAGCCCCAGCATTTT,CASSTGQIPGEPQHF
-,-,TRBJ2-5,TRBV11-2,TGTGCCAGCAGCCCCTCGACTGGAGAGACCCAGTACTTC,CASSPSTGETQYF
-,-,TRBJ1-4,TRBV3-1/TRBV3-2,TGTGCCAGCAGCCCCGACCCTCGGATGGCCTACGGGTTGGAAAAACTGTTTTTT,CASSPDPRMAYGLEKLFF
TRBD2,-,TRBJ2-7,TRBV2,TGTGCCAGCAGCACTAGCGGTACCTACGAGCAGTACTTC,CASSTSGTYEQYF
-,-,TRBJ1-1,TRBV5-1,TGCGCCAGCAGACATTTCATAGGGGGATCAAACACTGAAGCTTTCTTT,CASRHFIGGSNTEAFF
-,once,TRBJ1-2,TRBV6-5,TGTGCCAGCAGTCCAGGGGCGGCTGGCTACACCTTC,CASSPGAAGYTF
TRBD2,-,TRBJ2-3,TRBV7-2,TGTGCCAGCAGCCGGGGACTAGCCGACCATACGCAGTATTTT,CASSRGLADHTQYF
-,-,TRBJ2-2,TRBV2,TGTGCCAGCAGTGGAGTCCGGAGCGGGGAGCTGTTTTTT,CASSGVRSGELFF
-,-,TRBJ2-3,TRBV7-9,TGTGCCAGCAGCTTCACGACTGCAGATACGCAGTATTTT,CASSFTTADTQYF
-,few,TRBJ1-1,TRBV2,TGCCTATCGCTCGGGGGACCTGAAGCTTTCTTT,CLSLGGPEAFF
TRBD1,once,TRBJ1-3,TRBV5-1,TGCGCCAGCAGCTTCATACCCGGACAGGGCGGGGCTGGAAACACCATATATTTT,CASSFIPGQGGAGNTIYF
TRBD1,once,TRBJ1-6,TRBV19,TGTGCCAGTAAAGGAAGGACAGGCGTCTATAATTCACCCCTCCACTTT,CASKGRTGVYNSPLHF
-,many,TRBJ1-5,TRBV11-2,TGTGCCAGCAGCTTAGGCAGGGGCCATCAGCCCCAGCATTTT,CASSLGRGHQPQHF
-,few,TRBJ1-1,TRBV5-1,TGCGCCAGCAGCTTCCAAGCGGGGCAAAACACTGAAGCTTTCTTT,CASSFQAGQNTEAFF
-,few,TRBJ2-2,TRBV4-1,TGCGCCAGCAGCCCGGTGTTCGGCGGGGAGCTGTTTTTT,CASSPVFGGELFF
TRBD1,-,TRBJ2-7,TRBV30,TGTGCCTTGCGTTTCGGGACAGTCTACGAGCAGTACTTC,CALRFGTVYEQYF
TRBD2,-,TRBJ2-7,TRBV10-2,TGCGCCAGCAGTGAGAACCGGGACTACTTTCACGAGCAGTACTTC,CASSENRDYFHEQYF
TRBD2,-,TRBJ2-5,TRBV6-1,TGTGCCAGCAGTGAAGCTCGGGGGGGTTACCAAGAGACCCAGTACTTC,CASSEARGGYQETQYF
-,-,TRBJ1-1,TRBV7-2,TGTGCCAGCAGCTTAGGTGGACTCAAAACGGGAGCTTTCTTT,CASSLGGLKTGAFF
-,-,TRBJ2-3,TRBV15,TGTGCCACCAGCAGAGATCCTCGGACAGATACGCAGTATTTT,CATSRDPRTDTQYF
-,-,TRBJ1-1,TRBV27,TGTGCCAGCAGTTTAGGTCGGGACACTGAAGCTTTCTTT,CASSLGRDTEAFF